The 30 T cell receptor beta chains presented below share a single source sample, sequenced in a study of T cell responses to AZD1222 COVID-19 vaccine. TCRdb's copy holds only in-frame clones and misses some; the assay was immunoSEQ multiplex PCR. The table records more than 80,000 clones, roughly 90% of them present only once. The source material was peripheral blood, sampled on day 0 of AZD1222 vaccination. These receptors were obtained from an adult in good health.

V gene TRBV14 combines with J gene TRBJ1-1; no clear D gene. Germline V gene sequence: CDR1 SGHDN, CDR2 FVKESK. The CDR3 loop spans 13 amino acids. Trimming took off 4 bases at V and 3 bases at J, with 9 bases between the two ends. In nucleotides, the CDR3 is TGTGCCAGCAGCCGGAACCTGGACACTGAAGCTTTCTTT. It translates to CASSRNLDTEAFF.

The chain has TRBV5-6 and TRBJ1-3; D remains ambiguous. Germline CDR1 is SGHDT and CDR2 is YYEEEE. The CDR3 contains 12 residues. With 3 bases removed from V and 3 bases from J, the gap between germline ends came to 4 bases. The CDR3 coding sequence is TGTGCCAGCAGCTCTCTTGGAAACACCATATATTTT. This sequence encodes CASSSLGNTIYF.

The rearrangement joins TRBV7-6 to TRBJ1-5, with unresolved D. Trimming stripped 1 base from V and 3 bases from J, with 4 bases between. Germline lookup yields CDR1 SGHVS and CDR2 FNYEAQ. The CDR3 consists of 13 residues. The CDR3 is CASSLDFNQPQHF. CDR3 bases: TGTGCCAGCAGCTTAGATTTCAATCAGCCCCAGCATTTT.

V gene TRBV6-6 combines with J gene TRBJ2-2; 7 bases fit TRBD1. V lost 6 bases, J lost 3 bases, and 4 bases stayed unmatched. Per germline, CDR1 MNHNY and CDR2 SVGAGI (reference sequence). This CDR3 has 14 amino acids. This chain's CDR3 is CASSSGQYTGELFF. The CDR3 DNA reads TGTGCCAGCAGCTCGGGACAGTACACCGGGGAGCTGTTTTTT.

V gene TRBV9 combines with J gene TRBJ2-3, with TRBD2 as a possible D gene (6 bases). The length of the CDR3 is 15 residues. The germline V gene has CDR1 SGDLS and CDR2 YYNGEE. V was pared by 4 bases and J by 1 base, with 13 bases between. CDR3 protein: CASSIGTAGTDTQYF. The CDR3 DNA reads TGTGCCAGCAGCATTGGGACTGCCGGCACAGATACGCAGTATTTT.

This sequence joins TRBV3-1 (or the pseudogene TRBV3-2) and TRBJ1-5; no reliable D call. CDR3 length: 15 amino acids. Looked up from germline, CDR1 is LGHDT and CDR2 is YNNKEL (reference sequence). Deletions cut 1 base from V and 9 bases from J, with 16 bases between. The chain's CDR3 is CASSQVTGGLWPQHF. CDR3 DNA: TGTGCCAGCAGCCAAGTAACGGGTGGTTTGTGGCCCCAGCATTTT.

DNA of the CDR3: TGTGCCAGCAACCCCGGGCGGGCCTCTGGGGCCAACGTCCTGACTTTC. It is translated as CASNPGRASGANVLTF. The chain carries TRBV9 and TRBJ2-6; possibly TRBD2 for D (5 bases). The CDR3 consists of 16 residues. Germline V lookup: CDR1 SGDLS, CDR2 YYNGEE. Trimming stripped 6 bases from V and 0 bases from J, with 13 bases between.

The CDR3 region has the DNA TGTGCCAGCAAATACGGACGGAGCTCCTACAATGAGCAGTTCTTC. This codes for CASKYGRSSYNEQFF. The chain employs TRBV28 and TRBJ2-1; D not resolved. Germline-derived CDR1 and CDR2 are MDHEN and SYDVKM. The V end lost 7 bases, the J end lost 0 bases, and 13 bases lay between the germline ends. The CDR3 length is 15 residues.

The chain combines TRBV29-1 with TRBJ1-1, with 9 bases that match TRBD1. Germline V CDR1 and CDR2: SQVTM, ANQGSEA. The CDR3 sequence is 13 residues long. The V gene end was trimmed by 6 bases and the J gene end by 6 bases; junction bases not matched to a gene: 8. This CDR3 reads CSVERGQGSEAFF. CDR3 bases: TGCAGCGTGGAGAGGGGACAGGGTTCTGAAGCTTTCTTT.

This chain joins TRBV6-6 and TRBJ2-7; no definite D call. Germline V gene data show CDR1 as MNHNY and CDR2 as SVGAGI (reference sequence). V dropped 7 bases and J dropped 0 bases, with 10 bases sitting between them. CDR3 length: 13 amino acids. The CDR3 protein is CASTTRSSYEQYF. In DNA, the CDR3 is TGTGCCAGCACCACAAGGAGCTCCTACGAGCAGTACTTC.

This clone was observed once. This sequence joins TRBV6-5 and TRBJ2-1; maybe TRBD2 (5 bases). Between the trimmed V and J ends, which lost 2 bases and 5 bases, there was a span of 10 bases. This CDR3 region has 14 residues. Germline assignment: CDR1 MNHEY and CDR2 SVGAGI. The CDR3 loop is CASSYAGIDNEQFF. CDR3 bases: TGTGCCAGCAGTTACGCGGGCATCGACAATGAGCAGTTCTTC.

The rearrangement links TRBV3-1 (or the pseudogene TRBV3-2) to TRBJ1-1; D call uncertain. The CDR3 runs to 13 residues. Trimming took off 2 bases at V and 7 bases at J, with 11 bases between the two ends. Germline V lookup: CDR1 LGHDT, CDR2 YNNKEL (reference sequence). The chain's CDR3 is CASSQRLRYEAFF. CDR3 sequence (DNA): TGTGCCAGCAGCCAACGGCTGCGGTATGAAGCTTTCTTT.

The CDR3 DNA sequence: TGTGCCAGCAGCTTACGACTAGCCGGAGAGACCCAGTACTTC. Its translation is CASSLRLAGETQYF. This rearrangement joins TRBV9 to TRBJ2-5; 7 nucleotides agree with TRBD2. The CDR3 is made up of 14 amino acids. Unmatched junction bases numbered 7, after V lost 4 bases and J lost 4 bases. In germline, CDR1 is SGDLS, CDR2 YYNGEE.

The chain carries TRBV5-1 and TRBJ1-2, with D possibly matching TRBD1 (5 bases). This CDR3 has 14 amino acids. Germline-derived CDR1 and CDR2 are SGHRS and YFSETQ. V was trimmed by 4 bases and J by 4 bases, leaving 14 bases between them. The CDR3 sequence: CASSAGQTGYGYTF. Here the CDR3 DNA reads TGCGCCAGCAGCGCCGGACAAACGGGCTATGGCTACACCTTC.

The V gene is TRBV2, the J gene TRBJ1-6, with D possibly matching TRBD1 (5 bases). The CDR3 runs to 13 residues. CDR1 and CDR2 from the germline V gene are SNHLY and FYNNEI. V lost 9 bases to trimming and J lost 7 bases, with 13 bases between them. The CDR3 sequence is CASSPGRNSPLHF. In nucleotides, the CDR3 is TGTGCCAGTTCCCCAGGGAGGAATTCACCCCTCCACTTT.

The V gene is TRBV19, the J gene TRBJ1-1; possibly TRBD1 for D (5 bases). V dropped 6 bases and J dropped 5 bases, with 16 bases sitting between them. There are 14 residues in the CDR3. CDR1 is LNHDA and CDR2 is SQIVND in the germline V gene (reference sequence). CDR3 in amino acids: CASSPLGAPTEAFF. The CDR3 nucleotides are TGTGCCAGTAGCCCCCTAGGGGCGCCGACTGAAGCTTTCTTT. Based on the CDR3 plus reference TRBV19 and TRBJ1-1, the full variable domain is DGGITQSPKYLFRKEGQNVTLSCEQNLNHDAMYWYRQDPGQGLRLIYYSQIVNDFQKGDIAEGYSVSREKKESFPLTVTSAQKNPTAFYLCASSPLGAPTEAFFGQGTRLTVV.

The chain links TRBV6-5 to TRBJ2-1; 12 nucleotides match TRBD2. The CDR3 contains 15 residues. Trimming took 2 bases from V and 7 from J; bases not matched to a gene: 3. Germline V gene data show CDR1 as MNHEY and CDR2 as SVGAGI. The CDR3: CASSYVTSGRNEQFF. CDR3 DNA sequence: TGTGCCAGCAGTTACGTAACTAGCGGGAGGAATGAGCAGTTCTTC.

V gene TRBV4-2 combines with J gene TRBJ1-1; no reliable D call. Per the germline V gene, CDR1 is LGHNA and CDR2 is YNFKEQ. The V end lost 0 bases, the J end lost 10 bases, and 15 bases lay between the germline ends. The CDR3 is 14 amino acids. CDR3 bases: TGTGCCAGCAGCCAAGATGAGAGGGAAGGAGGAGCTTTCTTT. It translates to CASSQDEREGGAFF.

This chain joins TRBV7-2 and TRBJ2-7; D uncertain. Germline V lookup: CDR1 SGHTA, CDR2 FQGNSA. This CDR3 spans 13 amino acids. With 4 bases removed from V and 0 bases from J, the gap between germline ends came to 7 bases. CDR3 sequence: CASSSRASYEQYF. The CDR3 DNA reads TGTGCCAGCAGCTCCCGGGCCTCCTACGAGCAGTACTTC. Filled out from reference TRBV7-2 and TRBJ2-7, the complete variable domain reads GAGVSQSPSNKVTEKGKDVELRCDPISGHTALYWYRQSLGQGLEFLIYFQGNSAPDKSGLPSDRFSAERTGGSVSTLTIQRTQQEDSAVYLCASSSRASYEQYFGPGTRLTVT.

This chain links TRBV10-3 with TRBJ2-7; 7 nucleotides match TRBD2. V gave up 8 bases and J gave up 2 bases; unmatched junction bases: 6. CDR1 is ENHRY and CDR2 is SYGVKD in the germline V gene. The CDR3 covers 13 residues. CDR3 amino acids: CAIGGDGPYEQYF. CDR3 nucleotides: TGTGCCATCGGGGGGGACGGACCCTACGAGCAGTACTTC.

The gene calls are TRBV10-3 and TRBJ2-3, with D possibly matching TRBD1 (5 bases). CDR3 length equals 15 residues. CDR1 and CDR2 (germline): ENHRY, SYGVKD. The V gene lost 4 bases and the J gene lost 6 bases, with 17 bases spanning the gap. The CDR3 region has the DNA TGTGCCATCAGTGCCTCCTCAGGGTGGGGCGATACGCAGTATTTT. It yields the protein CAISASSGWGDTQYF.

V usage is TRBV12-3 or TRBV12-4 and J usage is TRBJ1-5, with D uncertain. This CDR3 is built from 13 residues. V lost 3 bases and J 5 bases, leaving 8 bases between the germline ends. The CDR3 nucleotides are TGTGCCAGCAGTTTCACAGATTATCAGCCCCAGCATTTT. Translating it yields CASSFTDYQPQHF.

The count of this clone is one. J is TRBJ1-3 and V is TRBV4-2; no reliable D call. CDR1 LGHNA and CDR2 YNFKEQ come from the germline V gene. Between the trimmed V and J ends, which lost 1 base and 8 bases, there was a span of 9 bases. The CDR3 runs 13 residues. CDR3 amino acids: CASSQGFEDTIYF. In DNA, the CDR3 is TGTGCCAGCAGCCAAGGTTTCGAGGACACCATATATTTT.

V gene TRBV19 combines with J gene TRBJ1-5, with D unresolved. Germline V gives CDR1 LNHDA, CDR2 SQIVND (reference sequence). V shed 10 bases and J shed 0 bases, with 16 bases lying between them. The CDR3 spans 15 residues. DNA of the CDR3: TGTGCCACTATAGGGAGACACCGTAGCAATCAGCCCCAGCATTTT. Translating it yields CATIGRHRSNQPQHF.

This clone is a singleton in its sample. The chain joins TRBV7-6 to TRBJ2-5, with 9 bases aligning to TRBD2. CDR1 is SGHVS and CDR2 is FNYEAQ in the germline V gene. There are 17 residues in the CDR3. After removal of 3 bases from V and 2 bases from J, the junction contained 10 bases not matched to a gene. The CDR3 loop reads CASSFGTSTGGQETQYF. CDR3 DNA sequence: TGTGCCAGCAGCTTTGGGACTAGCACGGGGGGGCAAGAGACCCAGTACTTC.

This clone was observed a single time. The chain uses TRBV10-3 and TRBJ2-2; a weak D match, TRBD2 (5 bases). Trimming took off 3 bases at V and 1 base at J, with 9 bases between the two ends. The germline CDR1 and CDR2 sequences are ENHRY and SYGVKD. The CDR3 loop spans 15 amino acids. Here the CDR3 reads CAISESSVNTGELFF. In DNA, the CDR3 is TGTGCCATCAGTGAAAGTAGCGTGAACACCGGGGAGCTGTTTTTT.

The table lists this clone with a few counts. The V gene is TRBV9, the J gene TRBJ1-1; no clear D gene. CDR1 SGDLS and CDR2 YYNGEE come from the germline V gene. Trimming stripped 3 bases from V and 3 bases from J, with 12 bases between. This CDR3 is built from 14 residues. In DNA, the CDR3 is TGTGCCAGCAGCGCTTACGACGGCGACACTGAAGCTTTCTTT. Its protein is CASSAYDGDTEAFF.

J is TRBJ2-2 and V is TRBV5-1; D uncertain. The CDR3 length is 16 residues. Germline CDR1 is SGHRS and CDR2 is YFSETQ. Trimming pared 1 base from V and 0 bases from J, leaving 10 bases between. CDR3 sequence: CASSLLSGPNTGELFF. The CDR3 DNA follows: TGCGCCAGCAGCTTGTTGTCCGGGCCGAACACCGGGGAGCTGTTTTTT. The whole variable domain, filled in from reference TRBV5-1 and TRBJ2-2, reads KAGVTQTPRYLIKTRGQQVTLSCSPISGHRSVSWYQQTPGQGLQFLFEYFSETQRNKGNFPGRFSGRQFSNSRSEMNVSTLELGDSALYLCASSLLSGPNTGELFFGEGSRLTVL.

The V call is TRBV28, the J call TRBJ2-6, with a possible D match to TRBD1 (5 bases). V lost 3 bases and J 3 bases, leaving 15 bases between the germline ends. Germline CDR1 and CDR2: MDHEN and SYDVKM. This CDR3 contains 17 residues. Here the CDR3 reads CASSLLRQGVGANVLTF. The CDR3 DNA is TGTGCCAGCAGTTTGCTTAGGCAGGGCGTTGGGGCCAACGTCCTGACTTTC.

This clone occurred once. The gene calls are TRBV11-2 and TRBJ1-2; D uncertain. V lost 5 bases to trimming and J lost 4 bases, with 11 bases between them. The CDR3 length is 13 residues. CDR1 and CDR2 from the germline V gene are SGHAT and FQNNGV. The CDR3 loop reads CASSTDGGYGYTF. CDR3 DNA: TGTGCCAGCAGCACGGACGGCGGCTATGGCTACACCTTC.